The 28 T cell receptor beta chains reported below all come from one sample, sequenced in a study of blood T cell repertoires in COVID-19. This table comes from immunoSEQ multiplex PCR, and its TCRdb copy is limited to in-frame clones, with some not included. The sample comprises a few hundred thousand clones, approximately 90% of which are singletons, and around 3.5% rests with the top ten. Sequencing input: peripheral blood. The source is a woman between 40 and 50 years old with acute or convalescent COVID-19.

The rearrangement uses TRBV6-6 and TRBJ2-3; D ambiguous. Between the trimmed V and J ends, which lost 2 bases and 6 bases, there was a span of 6 bases. Germline V lookup: CDR1 MNHNY, CDR2 SVGAGI (reference sequence). This CDR3 contains 12 residues. CDR3 loop: CASSYSLDTQYF. CDR3 bases: TGTGCCAGCAGTTACAGCCTGGATACGCAGTATTTT.

This clone appeared a single time. V gene TRBV9 combines with J gene TRBJ2-2, with a tentative D call TRBD2 (6 bases). CDR3 length: 15 amino acids. Per the germline V gene, CDR1 is SGDLS and CDR2 is YYNGEE. The germline V and J ends were trimmed by 3 bases and 1 base, with 10 bases remaining between them. The CDR3 sequence: CASSARGKNTGELFF. The CDR3 nucleotides are TGTGCCAGCAGCGCCCGGGGGAAGAACACCGGGGAGCTGTTTTTT.

The rearrangement links TRBV5-1 to TRBJ1-6; TRBD1 agrees at 8 bases. J lost 10 bases, V lost 1 base, and 7 bases had no gene match. The CDR3 runs 15 residues. Germline V gene lookup returns CDR1 SGHRS and CDR2 YFSETQ. DNA of the CDR3: TGCGCCAGCAGCTTGTCCGGACAGGGCCGGTCACCCCTCCACTTT. This gives the protein CASSLSGQGRSPLHF.

The count of this clone is one. The chain carries TRBV24-1 and TRBJ2-3; the D gene is possibly TRBD2 (5 bases). The CDR3 length is 13 residues. The germline gives CDR1 KGHDR, CDR2 SFDVKD. V lost 7 bases and J 5 bases, leaving 12 bases between the germline ends. The DNA of the CDR3 is TGTGCCACCAGCACCCCCGGAGGAGATACGCAGTATTTT. Its protein product is CATSTPGGDTQYF.

The chain employs TRBV28 and TRBJ1-1; D is uncertain. Deletions cut 1 base from V and 7 bases from J, with 4 bases between. The germline V gene encodes CDR1 MDHEN and CDR2 SYDVKM. The CDR3 has 11 residues. CDR3: CASSLLSEAFF. The CDR3 DNA reads as TGTGCCAGCAGTTTATTGAGTGAAGCTTTCTTT.

This sequence joins TRBV6-1 and TRBJ1-2; 7 bases map to TRBD1. V dropped 7 bases and J dropped 4; count of bases not matched to a gene: 6. Germline V gene sequence: CDR1 MNHNS, CDR2 SASEGT. This CDR3 has 13 amino acids. CDR3 loop: CASTPGQIYGYTF. In DNA, the CDR3 is TGTGCCAGCACCCCGGGACAGATCTATGGCTACACCTTC.

This clone was counted between two and nine times. This chain connects TRBV5-1 to TRBJ1-2; no clear D gene. This CDR3 contains 11 residues. The germline V gene has CDR1 SGHRS and CDR2 YFSETQ. V dropped 3 bases and J dropped 4 bases, with 4 bases sitting between them. The DNA of the CDR3 is TGCGCCAGCAGCTACGGCTATGGCTACACCTTC. Residues: CASSYGYGYTF. Filled out from reference TRBV5-1 and TRBJ1-2, the complete variable domain reads KAGVTQTPRYLIKTRGQQVTLSCSPISGHRSVSWYQQTPGQGLQFLFEYFSETQRNKGNFPGRFSGRQFSNSRSEMNVSTLELGDSALYLCASSYGYGYTFGSGTRLTVV.

The V call is TRBV2, the J call TRBJ1-2; 7 bases match TRBD1. This CDR3 spans 13 amino acids. The V and J ends lost 8 bases and 4 bases, in that order; junction bases with no gene match: 7. Germline loops: CDR1 SNHLY, CDR2 FYNNEI. CDR3 loop: CASQPDRVYGYTF. As DNA, the CDR3 is TGTGCCAGCCAACCCGACAGGGTCTATGGCTACACCTTC. Based on the CDR3 plus reference TRBV2 and TRBJ1-2, the full variable domain is EPEVTQTPSHQVTQMGQEVILRCVPISNHLYFYWYRQILGQKVEFLVSFYNNEISEKSEIFDDQFSVERPDGSNFTLKIRSTKLEDSAMYFCASQPDRVYGYTFGSGTRLTVV.

This chain uses TRBV5-1 with TRBJ1-3; D remains ambiguous. Germline CDR1 is SGHRS and CDR2 is YFSETQ. The length of the CDR3 is 15 residues. V was trimmed by 4 bases and J by 0 bases, leaving 11 bases between them. The CDR3 nucleotides read TGCGCCAGCAGCACCAGATACAACTCTGGAAACACCATATATTTT. Translated: CASSTRYNSGNTIYF. Variable domain in full (rest from reference TRBV5-1 and TRBJ1-3): KAGVTQTPRYLIKTRGQQVTLSCSPISGHRSVSWYQQTPGQGLQFLFEYFSETQRNKGNFPGRFSGRQFSNSRSEMNVSTLELGDSALYLCASSTRYNSGNTIYFGEGSWLTVV.

The chain couples TRBV11-2 to TRBJ1-1; perhaps TRBD1 as D (6 bases). This CDR3 is 16 amino acids long. V was clipped by 2 bases and J by 3 bases, with 16 bases between them. Per germline, CDR1 SGHAT and CDR2 FQNNGV. The CDR3 coding sequence is TGTGCCAGCAGCTTATGGCGCCAACAGGGTGACACTGAAGCTTTCTTT. This encodes CASSLWRQQGDTEAFF.

The chain combines TRBV18 with TRBJ2-5; D possibly corresponds to TRBD2 (5 bases). This CDR3 has 15 residues. Trimming took off 3 bases at V and 5 bases at J, with 16 bases between the two ends. The germline gives CDR1 KGHSH, CDR2 LQKENI. The CDR3 loop is CASSPSGESGETQYF. DNA of the CDR3: TGTGCCAGCTCACCCTCCGGCGAGTCGGGGGAGACCCAGTACTTC.

This clone was found once. The gene calls are TRBV5-1 and TRBJ2-5; D gene ambiguous. Trimming cost V 4 bases and J 3 bases, with 13 bases left between them. Germline CDR1 and CDR2: SGHRS and YFSETQ. The CDR3 totals 14 residues. The CDR3 spells CASSPSMEKETQYF. For the CDR3, the DNA is TGCGCCAGCAGCCCCTCGATGGAGAAAGAGACCCAGTACTTC.

The genes are TRBV19 and TRBJ2-3; 9 bases match TRBD1. CDR1 is LNHDA and CDR2 is SQIVND in the germline V gene (reference sequence). Trimming took 8 bases from V and 1 from J; bases not matched to a gene: 1. The CDR3 runs 13 residues. This CDR3 is CASRQGGTDTQYF. The CDR3 bases are TGTGCCAGTCGACAGGGGGGCACAGATACGCAGTATTTT.

In this sample, this clone turned up once. This rearrangement joins TRBV7-2 to TRBJ1-6; 7 bases are a match to TRBD1. This CDR3 is built from 14 residues. With 10 bases clipped from V and 9 bases from J, the junction kept 12 bases outside the gene matches. Germline CDR1 and CDR2: SGHTA and FQGNSA. CDR3 nucleotides: TGTGCCACCGATACAGGGGTGAGGAGTTCACCCCTCCACTTT. Amino acids: CATDTGVRSSPLHF. Filled out from reference TRBV7-2 and TRBJ1-6, the complete variable domain reads GAGVSQSPSNKVTEKGKDVELRCDPISGHTALYWYRQSLGQGLEFLIYFQGNSAPDKSGLPSDRFSAERTGGSVSTLTIQRTQQEDSAVYLCATDTGVRSSPLHFGNGTRLTVT.

V and J are TRBV19 and TRBJ2-4; TRBD1 agrees at 8 bases. The germline CDR1 and CDR2 sequences are LNHDA and SQIVND (reference sequence). The CDR3 runs to 18 residues. Trimming took 6 bases from V and 1 from J; bases not matched to a gene: 14. The CDR3 spells CASSQIPDRGMAKNIQYF. CDR3 nucleotides: TGTGCCAGTAGCCAGATACCCGACAGGGGAATGGCCAAAAACATTCAGTACTTC.

V and J are TRBV30 and TRBJ1-6; the D gene is possibly TRBD1 (5 bases). The germline gives CDR1 GTSNPN, CDR2 SVGIG (reference sequence). Trimming removed 0 bases from V and 11 bases from J, with 14 bases in between. This CDR3 is built from 14 residues. The chain's CDR3 is CAWSVGAVETPLHF. The CDR3, as DNA: TGTGCCTGGAGTGTAGGGGCGGTTGAGACACCCCTCCACTTT.

This chain joins TRBV18 and TRBJ1-2; D is unresolved. Trimming cost V 3 bases and J 8 bases, with 10 bases left between them. The CDR3 runs to 12 residues. Germline V gene sequence: CDR1 KGHSH, CDR2 LQKENI. The CDR3 DNA reads TGTGCCAGCTCACCTCAGGAAGGCGGCTACACCTTC. Protein: CASSPQEGGYTF.

The genes are TRBV30 and TRBJ1-1, with TRBD1 matching over 8 bases. Germline lookup yields CDR1 GTSNPN and CDR2 SVGIG (reference sequence). V shed 3 bases and J 7 bases; nucleotides not matched to a gene: 10. The CDR3 has 14 residues. The CDR3 is CAWRAQTGDFEAFF. Written as DNA, the CDR3 is TGTGCCTGGAGAGCTCAGACAGGGGATTTTGAAGCTTTCTTT.

The CDR3 sequence: CATSRAPTTGGAFF. In nucleotides, the CDR3 is TGTGCCACCAGCAGAGCTCCGACCACAGGGGGAGCTTTCTTT. V is TRBV15 and J is TRBJ1-1, with 8 bases matching TRBD1. Trimming removed 1 base from V and 10 bases from J; junction bases left unmatched: 8. The CDR3 runs to 14 residues. From germline, CDR1 is LNHNV and CDR2 YYDKDF (reference sequence). The full variable domain, with the rest looked up from reference TRBV15 and TRBJ1-1, is DAMVIQNPRYQVTQFGKPVTLSCSQTLNHNVMYWYQQKSSQAPKLLFHYYDKDFNNEADTPDNFQSRRPNTSFCFLDIRSPGLGDTAMYLCATSRAPTTGGAFFGQGTRLTVV.

V usage is TRBV10-3 and J usage is TRBJ1-2; 7 positions match TRBD1. Germline V gene lookup returns CDR1 ENHRY and CDR2 SYGVKD. J was trimmed by 8 bases and V by 8 bases; bases with no gene match: 14. CDR3 length: 14 amino acids. The CDR3 DNA sequence: TGTGCCATCGGCAACCCCGGACAGGATCAGGGCTACACCTTC. Protein product: CAIGNPGQDQGYTF.

The rearrangement joins TRBV3-1 (or the pseudogene TRBV3-2) to TRBJ2-3; 10 nucleotides line up with TRBD2. CDR3 length: 18 residues. Germline-derived CDR1 and CDR2 are LGHDT and YNNKEL (reference sequence). V lost 4 bases and J lost 5; bases outside the gene matches: 15. The CDR3 DNA reads TGTGCCAGCAGCCGACCAACGGCCGGGACTAGCGATAGAGATACGCAGTATTTT. This sequence encodes CASSRPTAGTSDRDTQYF.

The chain has TRBV28 and TRBJ1-1; D might be TRBD1 (6 bases). V gave up 7 bases and J gave up 5 bases, with 17 bases separating them. The CDR3 contains 14 residues. Germline-derived CDR1 and CDR2 are MDHEN and SYDVKM. The DNA for the CDR3 is TGTGCCAGCAAAAGCCATTATCAGGGGACTGAAGCTTTCTTT. It encodes CASKSHYQGTEAFF.

This chain connects TRBV6-5 to TRBJ1-1; 9 bases agree with TRBD1. V gave up 6 bases and J gave up 7 bases; unmatched junction bases: 6. The CDR3 is 13 amino acids. CDR1 MNHEY and CDR2 SVGAGI come from the germline V gene. CDR3 nucleotides: TGTGCCAGCAGACAGGGGGCGCGAGGTGAAGCTTTCTTT. Its translation is CASRQGARGEAFF.

The chain links TRBV24-1 to TRBJ1-3; unclear D gene. Germline V lookup: CDR1 KGHDR, CDR2 SFDVKD. The CDR3 runs to 16 residues. The germline V and J ends were trimmed by 3 bases and 0 bases, with 11 bases remaining between them. CDR3 coding DNA: TGTGCCACCAGTGATCCGACCGAGGGCTCTGGAAACACCATATATTTT. It specifies CATSDPTEGSGNTIYF.

V and J are TRBV6-5 and TRBJ2-1; 8 nucleotides align to TRBD2. Trimming cost V 7 bases and J 4 bases; bases outside gene matches: 9. Germline V CDR1 and CDR2: MNHEY, SVGAGI. The CDR3 covers 15 residues. The CDR3 bases are TGTGCCAGCACCCCGGGGGGGGCAGGATACAATGAGCAGTTCTTC. It specifies CASTPGGAGYNEQFF.

This clone was seen once. This chain connects TRBV4-1 to TRBJ2-5; 12 positions match TRBD2. This CDR3 contains 19 residues. The germline V gene has CDR1 MGHRA and CDR2 YSYEKL. V shed 1 base, J shed 5 bases, and the junction held 14 bases outside the gene matches. CDR3 DNA: TGCGCCAGCAGCCAAGGAGGCTCAAAACTAGCGGGGGGCCGGGAGACCCAGTACTTC. Protein sequence: CASSQGGSKLAGGRETQYF.

This chain connects TRBV2 to TRBJ1-3; TRBD1 agrees at 8 bases. The CDR3 length is 17 residues. Per germline, CDR1 SNHLY and CDR2 FYNNEI. J lost 4 bases, V lost 4 bases, and 12 bases had no gene match. The CDR3 protein is CASSADRGRAGGNTIYF. The CDR3, as DNA: TGTGCCAGCAGTGCTGACAGGGGAAGAGCGGGGGGAAACACCATATATTTT.

V gene TRBV19 combines with J gene TRBJ1-1; D not resolved. The ends were cut back, 8 bases at V and 1 base at J, with 14 bases in the middle. Germline V lookup: CDR1 LNHDA, CDR2 SQIVND (reference sequence). CDR3 length equals 14 residues. CDR3: CASSKSRENTEAFF. Written as DNA, the CDR3 is TGTGCCAGTTCCAAGTCCCGGGAGAACACTGAAGCTTTCTTT.